A single sample is the source of the 20 T cell receptor beta chains below, sequenced in a study of T cells in Graves' hyperthyroidism and ophthalmopathy (dated by TCRdb to between 2019 and 2020). Library preparation employed multiplex PCR. The sequencing machine was an Illumina HiSeq 2000. The TCR beta CDR3 regions were amplified from the RNA transcripts. The TCR CDR3 was subjected to a first round of RT-PCR using the HTBI primer set and the Qiagen OneStep RT-PCR kit. TCRdb cleaned the public reads at Q25 with fastp, built clones with MiXCR and kept in-frame beta chains. Every CDR3 protein is listed once, alongside the most common genes and DNA of its rows. Within this sample are 650,000 to 850,000 distinct CDR3 sequences, with over 15% of them counted one time only. The ten most abundant clones make up 15% to 20% of the sample. The sequencing sample was made of blood. These TCRs come from a woman aged 50 to 60 with Graves' hyperthyroidism that later progressed to Graves' ophthalmopathy.

The table lists this clonotype with a few counts. The chain carries TRBV25-1 and TRBJ1-2; D uncertain. The CDR3 length is 13 residues. V was cut by 1 base and J by 4 bases, with 7 bases left in between. Germline CDR1 reads MGHDK; CDR2 reads SYGVNS. CDR3: CASSELTAYGYTF. The CDR3 DNA reads as TGTGCCAGCAGTGAATTAACAGCCTATGGCTACACCTTC.

This clonotype was counted only a few times. The chain is built from TRBV13 and TRBJ2-4; 9 positions match TRBD1. The CDR3 is 18 residues long. V shed 5 bases and J 0 bases; nucleotides not matched to a gene: 11. Germline CDR1 PRHDT, CDR2 FYEKMQ (reference sequence). In nucleotides, the CDR3 is TGTGCCAGCAGCACACCGGGACAGGGACTCCTAGCCAAAAACATTCAGTACTTC. It encodes CASSTPGQGLLAKNIQYF.

This clonotype was seen a handful of times. The chain has TRBV6-5 and TRBJ2-7; possibly TRBD1 or TRBD2 for D (5 bases each). The length of the CDR3 is 14 residues. Looked up from germline, CDR1 is MNHEY and CDR2 is SVGAGI. V lost 2 bases to trimming and J lost 0 bases, with 8 bases between them. The CDR3 DNA reads TGTGCCAGCAGTTACGGGACGATCTCCTACGAGCAGTACTTC. This gives the protein CASSYGTISYEQYF.

The chain has TRBV5-1 and TRBJ2-5; the D call may be TRBD1 or TRBD2 (5 bases each). The V gene's germline CDR1 is SGHRS and CDR2 YFSETQ. Between the trimmed V and J ends, which lost 4 bases and 3 bases, there was a span of 19 bases. The length of the CDR3 is 16 residues. The CDR3 bases are TGCGCCAGCAGCCATGCGCCGGGACGGGCAAAAGAGACCCAGTACTTC. Translating gives CASSHAPGRAKETQYF. The whole variable domain, filled in from reference TRBV5-1 and TRBJ2-5, reads KAGVTQTPRYLIKTRGQQVTLSCSPISGHRSVSWYQQTPGQGLQFLFEYFSETQRNKGNFPGRFSGRQFSNSRSEMNVSTLELGDSALYLCASSHAPGRAKETQYFGPGTRLLVL.

The chain is built from TRBV6-1 and TRBJ2-5; 10 nucleotides agree with TRBD1. CDR3 length: 15 amino acids. Germline trimming cut 3 bases from V and 9 bases from J; bases unmatched to any gene: 10. Looked up from germline, CDR1 is MNHNS and CDR2 is SASEGT. The CDR3 loop reads CASSDRTGGYPAQYF. CDR3 nucleotides: TGTGCCAGCAGTGATCGGACAGGGGGATATCCGGCCCAGTACTTC.

The V gene is TRBV4-1, the J gene TRBJ2-5, with a weak D call TRBD2 (5 bases). CDR3 length: 13 residues. The ends were cut back, 0 bases at V and 3 bases at J, with 5 bases in the middle. Germline CDR1 MGHRA, CDR2 YSYEKL. The CDR3 DNA follows: TGCGCCAGCAGCCAAGACGGGGAAGAGACCCAGTACTTC. Translated: CASSQDGEETQYF.

This clonotype was counted only a few times. V and J are TRBV20-1 and TRBJ1-1; D ambiguous. Deletions cut 1 base from V and 0 bases from J, with 12 bases between. The CDR3 loop spans 15 amino acids. Germline V lookup: CDR1 DFQATT, CDR2 SNEGSKA (reference sequence). This CDR3 is CSARVGRVLNTEAFF. For the CDR3, the DNA is TGCAGTGCTAGAGTCGGGCGGGTTTTGAACACTGAAGCTTTCTTT.

The rearrangement uses TRBV18 and TRBJ2-6, with D unresolved. Trimming cost V 6 bases and J 2 bases, with 14 bases left between them. Germline-derived CDR1 and CDR2 are KGHSH and LQKENI. This CDR3 spans 16 amino acids. The CDR3 is CASSRRLIPGANVLTF. Written as DNA, the CDR3 is TGTGCCAGCTCCCGTCGCCTAATCCCTGGGGCCAACGTCCTGACTTTC.

This clonotype turned up a few times. The chain links TRBV10-3 to TRBJ1-6; 7 nucleotides line up with TRBD1. The CDR3 contains 15 residues. Germline V gene data show CDR1 as ENHRY and CDR2 as SYGVKD. V shed 6 bases and J 7 bases; nucleotides not matched to a gene: 9. CDR3 loop: CAISTDRIGNSPLHF. Written as DNA, the CDR3 is TGTGCCATCAGCACGGACAGGATAGGGAATTCACCCCTCCACTTT.

This chain connects TRBV15 to TRBJ1-2, with D possibly matching TRBD1 (5 bases). V was trimmed by 0 bases and J by 8 bases, leaving 10 bases between them. Germline V gene sequence: CDR1 LNHNV, CDR2 YYDKDF (reference sequence). The CDR3 has 13 amino acids. The CDR3 loop reads CATSRDVGEGYTF. The DNA for the CDR3 is TGTGCCACCAGCAGAGATGTGGGGGAAGGCTACACCTTC.

This clonotype appeared a few times. V is TRBV7-8 and J is TRBJ1-1, with 7 bases identical to TRBD1. Per the germline V gene, CDR1 is SGHVS and CDR2 is FQNEAQ. The CDR3 has 14 amino acids. The trim removed 5 bases at V and 4 bases at J, leaving 7 bases unmatched. CDR3 loop: CASSNYRGGTEAFF. The DNA of the CDR3 is TGTGCCAGCAGCAACTACAGGGGCGGCACTGAAGCTTTCTTT. Supplemented by reference TRBV7-8 and TRBJ1-1, the full variable domain reads GAGVSQSPRYKVAKRGQDVALRCDPISGHVSLFWYQQALGQGPEFLTYFQNEAQLDKSGLPSDRFFAERPEGSVSTLKIQRTQQEDSAVYLCASSNYRGGTEAFFGQGTRLTVV.

In this sample, this clonotype turned up many times. The chain has TRBV20-1 and TRBJ2-5; weak D call: TRBD1 (8 bases). Trimming stripped 3 bases from V and 5 bases from J, with 22 bases between. The germline V gene has CDR1 DFQATT and CDR2 SNEGSKA (reference sequence). The CDR3 has 16 residues. The CDR3 reads CSASSRGGRGQETQYF. CDR3 DNA: TGCAGTGCTAGTTCCCGCGGGGGCAGGGGGCAGGAGACCCAGTACTTC.

This clonotype was observed at least ten times. This chain joins TRBV2 and TRBJ2-7; 10 nucleotides line up with TRBD1. J gave up 3 bases and V 7 bases, and 9 bases lay outside the gene matches. From germline, CDR1 is SNHLY and CDR2 FYNNEI. This CDR3 is built from 15 residues. The CDR3 here is CASTADRGVRYEQYF. Here the CDR3 DNA reads TGTGCCAGCACCGCGGACAGGGGGGTTCGCTACGAGCAGTACTTC.

The chain is built from TRBV14 and TRBJ1-4, with 8 positions matching TRBD1. The length of the CDR3 is 16 residues. V trimming: 4 bases; J trimming: 3 bases; junction bases outside the gene matches: 7. The germline CDR1 and CDR2 sequences are SGHDN and FVKESK. The CDR3 DNA reads TGTGCCAGCAGCCTTTATTTCAGGGGGCCTAATGAAAAACTGTTTTTT. Amino acids: CASSLYFRGPNEKLFF.

As to this clonotype: A read error may explain this, as a much larger clone is one base away. The missing conserved phenylalanine or tryptophan at the end of this CDR3 makes a read error likely. The gene calls are TRBV6-1 and TRBJ1-2; 8 nucleotides agree with TRBD1. From germline, CDR1 is MNHNS and CDR2 SASEGT. This CDR3 has 14 amino acids. V lost 5 bases, J lost 0 bases, and 2 bases stayed unmatched. CDR3 residues: CASSTQGANYGYTL. In nucleotides, the CDR3 is TGTGCCAGCAGTACACAGGGGGCTAACTATGGCTACACCCTC.

This clonotype was observed at least ten times. The genes are TRBV29-1 and TRBJ1-1; TRBD1 might be the D (5 bases). Between the trimmed V and J ends, which lost 7 bases and 11 bases, there was a span of 17 bases. CDR1 SQVTM and CDR2 ANQGSEA come from the germline V gene. This CDR3 has 11 amino acids. As DNA, the CDR3 is TGCAGCGCTTTAGACGCAGGGTCCGCTTTCTTT. This translates into CSALDAGSAFF.

This clonotype was recorded many times. The chain joins TRBV12-3 or TRBV12-4 to TRBJ2-5; 13 bases align to TRBD2. CDR3 size: 18 residues. The trim removed 6 bases at V and 5 bases at J, leaving 15 bases unmatched. This chain's CDR3 is CASRRWTSGGSAGETQYF. Written as DNA, the CDR3 is TGTGCCAGCAGGAGGTGGACTAGCGGGGGCTCGGCTGGGGAGACCCAGTACTTC.

In this sample, this clonotype turned up many times. The chain links TRBV3-1 to TRBJ1-1; no reliable D call. V lost 3 bases and J 9 bases, leaving 8 bases between the germline ends. The CDR3 covers 11 residues. Germline V gives CDR1 LGHDT, CDR2 YNNKEL (reference sequence). The CDR3 sequence: CASSQGGKAFF. The CDR3, as DNA: TGTGCCAGCAGCCAGGGCGGGAAAGCTTTCTTT. The full variable domain, in which reference TRBV3-1 and TRBJ1-1 provide the parts outside the CDR3, is DTAVSQTPKYLVTQMGNDKSIKCEQNLGHDTMYWYKQDSKKFLKIMFSYNNKELIINETVPNRFSPKSPDKAHLNLHINSLELGDSAVYFCASSQGGKAFFGQGTRLTVV.

The V and J genes are TRBV19 and TRBJ2-7; 9 bases fit TRBD1. CDR3 length: 15 residues. The junction had 10 bases not matched to a gene; V was cut back by 3 bases and J by 7 bases. Germline V CDR1 and CDR2: LNHDA, SQIVND (reference sequence). The CDR3 region is CASSMVGQGRSEQYF. CDR3 nucleotides: TGTGCCAGTAGTATGGTGGGACAGGGTCGTTCAGAGCAGTACTTC.

In this sample, this clonotype turned up many times. V and J are TRBV2 and TRBJ2-6; D unclear. With 1 base removed from V and 0 bases from J, the gap between germline ends came to 7 bases. Germline-derived CDR1 and CDR2 are SNHLY and FYNNEI. The CDR3 is 16 amino acids. This chain's CDR3 is CASSEDSPSGANVLTF. The CDR3 DNA is TGTGCCAGCAGTGAAGACAGTCCCTCTGGGGCCAACGTCCTGACTTTC.